The clone carrying this T cell receptor (beta chain) was seen ten or more times. What it binds is not known. Both iRepertoire HTBI primers and Arm-PCR of CDR3 regions were used to build the TCR beta libraries. Each CDR3 protein is one row after TCRdb ran MiXCR on the multiplex PCR reads. The repertoire has hundreds of thousands of distinct CDR3 sequences, under 25% of them found once; the top ten carry roughly 14%. The data are from a study of regulatory T cells in long-lasting Graves disease. Study observations and caveats: Persistent patients shared fewer than 3,500 public clonotypes among themselves. Newly diagnosed patients shared fewer, at some 900. Sample size, which was small, may have reduced accuracy.

Specified time point: persistent/refractory GD, antithyroid drugs over 5 years with positive TRAb. PBMCs provided the RNA from which the TCR library was made. Peripheral blood, 7 to 10 milliliters per patient, was collected in EDTA tubes. V lost 10 bases to trimming and J lost 5 bases, with 11 bases between them. CDR1 MNHEY and CDR2 SMNVEV come from the germline V gene (reference sequence). CDR3 size: 11 residues. The material sequenced was peripheral blood mononuclear cells (PBMCs), taken when the disease was refractory, from a patient treated with antithyroid drugs. This TCR derives from a female donor with Graves disease. The rearrangement joins TRBV27 to TRBJ2-5, with D tentatively TRBD2 (5 bases). This CDR3 is CAIRRGETQYF. CDR3 sequence (DNA): TGTGCCATCCGAAGAGGGGAGACCCAGTACTTC.